The 16 T cell receptor beta chains given below trace back to one sample, sequenced in a study of T cells in Graves' hyperthyroidism and ophthalmopathy. Amplification targeted TCR beta CDR3 regions from RNA transcripts. When the TCR CDR3 underwent first-round RT-PCR, the HTBI primer set was used. TCRdb called the multiplex PCR reads again in MiXCR, with one record for every CDR3 protein. The sample holds about 360,000 distinct CDR3 sequences; approximately 20% are singletons and the top ten take about 4%. Input material: blood. These receptors all come from a woman younger than 30 with Graves' hyperthyroidism.

In this sample, this clonotype turned up many times. This chain joins TRBV5-6 and TRBJ2-2, with TRBD1 matching 11 bases. J lost 5 bases, V lost 2 bases, and 5 bases had no gene match. The CDR3 is 16 amino acids. Per germline, CDR1 SGHDT and CDR2 YYEEEE. The CDR3 loop is CASSFRTGGRTGELFF. CDR3 nucleotides: TGTGCCAGCAGCTTCCGGACAGGGGGCCGTACCGGGGAGCTGTTTTTT.

At least ten counts were recorded for this clonotype. This chain joins TRBV5-5 and TRBJ2-7; 10 nucleotides line up with TRBD1. This CDR3 is 15 amino acids long. After removal of 1 base from V and 2 bases from J, the junction contained 3 bases not matched to a gene. Germline V gives CDR1 SGHKS, CDR2 YYEKEE (reference sequence). The CDR3 is CASSLWGQGTYEQYF. CDR3 DNA: TGTGCCAGCAGCTTGTGGGGACAGGGGACCTACGAGCAGTACTTC.

This clonotype was recorded at least ten times. V and J are TRBV7-3 and TRBJ2-7; unclear D gene. Per the germline V gene, CDR1 is SGHTA and CDR2 is FQGTGA. This CDR3 has 13 residues. V was clipped by 5 bases and J by 4 bases, with 12 bases between them. The CDR3 nucleotides read TGTGCCAGCAGCCCCTACAGCAGTTACGAGCAGTACTTC. Translation gives CASSPYSSYEQYF.

Ten or more counts support this clonotype. This chain joins TRBV6-1 and TRBJ2-2, with a tentative D call TRBD1 (6 bases). Trimming took 7 bases from V and 3 from J, leaving 12 bases between them. This CDR3 is 14 amino acids long. Germline values: CDR1 MNHNS, CDR2 SASEGT. CDR3 in amino acids: CASKSQGDTGELFF. Written as DNA, the CDR3 is TGTGCCAGCAAGTCACAGGGAGACACCGGGGAGCTGTTTTTT.

This clonotype was counted ten times or more. The rearrangement uses TRBV27 and TRBJ2-5; D is possibly TRBD1 or TRBD2 (6 bases each). The V end lost 7 bases, the J end lost 2 bases, and 20 bases lay between the germline ends. Per germline, CDR1 MNHEY and CDR2 SMNVEV (reference sequence). CDR3 length: 16 amino acids. The CDR3: CASNPGRGLYQETQYF. DNA for the CDR3: TGTGCCAGCAATCCTGGCCGGGGGCTCTATCAAGAGACCCAGTACTTC.

This clonotype was recorded many times. This chain links TRBV9 with TRBJ1-2, with D perhaps TRBD1 (5 bases). V lost 2 bases and J 4 bases, leaving 15 bases between the germline ends. This CDR3 spans 15 amino acids. Germline CDR1 and CDR2: SGDLS and YYNGEE. DNA of the CDR3: TGTGCCAGCAGCGTGAATAGGGACCCTCTCTATGGCTACACCTTC. It specifies CASSVNRDPLYGYTF.

This clonotype was seen many times. The chain employs TRBV25-1 and TRBJ1-2; TRBD1 is a possible D gene (5 bases). Germline V lookup: CDR1 MGHDK, CDR2 SYGVNS. This CDR3 has 14 residues. The germline V and J ends were trimmed by 7 bases and 6 bases, with 18 bases remaining between them. CDR3 protein: CASTPTRTPDGYTF. As DNA, the CDR3 is TGTGCCAGCACACCAACCCGGACACCCGATGGCTACACCTTC.

Ten or more counts support this clonotype. The V call is TRBV7-9, the J call TRBJ2-2, with no clear D. Trimming took off 1 base at V and 3 bases at J, with 9 bases between the two ends. Germline CDR1 and CDR2: SEHNR and FQNEAQ (reference sequence). This CDR3 comprises 15 residues. The CDR3 region is CASSLEVSYTGELFF. Here the CDR3 DNA reads TGTGCCAGCAGCTTAGAGGTCAGCTACACCGGGGAGCTGTTTTTT.

This clonotype was detected once. The chain joins TRBV25-1 to TRBJ2-7; TRBD2 agrees at 9 bases. CDR1 MGHDK and CDR2 SYGVNS come from the germline V gene. J gave up 7 bases and V 0 bases, and 10 bases lay outside the gene matches. The CDR3 extends over 16 amino acids. This chain's CDR3 is CASSEYQRGAIGEQYF. The CDR3 nucleotides read TGTGCCAGCAGTGAATATCAGCGGGGGGCCATAGGGGAGCAGTACTTC.

This clonotype was detected many times. The chain couples TRBV11-1 to TRBJ1-6, with 8 bases lining up with TRBD1. The CDR3 extends over 16 amino acids. Germline assignment: CDR1 SGHAT and CDR2 FQDESV (reference sequence). V gave up 3 bases and J gave up 7 bases; unmatched junction bases: 8. The CDR3 is CASSFGQGWKNSPLHF. In DNA form, the CDR3 reads TGTGCCAGCAGCTTCGGACAGGGATGGAAGAATTCACCCCTCCACTTT.

As for this clonotype: Sequence at one end of the junction differs from germline and may be a read error. J is TRBJ2-5 and V is TRBV2, with D uncertain. CDR3 length: 13 amino acids. The germline CDR1 and CDR2 sequences are SNHLY and FYNNEI. In nucleotides, the CDR3 is TGTGCCAGCAGTCTATCATATCAAGAGACCAAGTACTTC. Amino acids: CASSLSYQETKYF.

The rearrangement joins TRBV7-7 to TRBJ2-2, with TRBD2 matching over 8 bases. The CDR3 runs 13 residues. V shed 11 bases and J 4 bases; nucleotides not matched to a gene: 6. Germline CDR1 SSHAT, CDR2 FNYEAQ (reference sequence). CDR3 protein: CASSGGSTGELFF. The DNA of the CDR3 is TGTGCCTCGAGCGGGGGAAGCACCGGGGAGCTGTTTTTT.

Ten or more counts support this clonotype. The V call is TRBV3-1, the J call TRBJ1-5; no clear D gene. CDR1 and CDR2 (germline): LGHDT, YNNKEL (reference sequence). Trimming shortened V by 4 bases and J by 9 bases, and 10 bases separated the two germline ends. This CDR3 is 12 amino acids long. CDR3 amino acids: CASSRGRGPQHF. Here the CDR3 DNA reads TGTGCCAGCAGCCGTGGGCGTGGGCCCCAGCATTTT.

Ten or more counts support this clonotype. The rearrangement links TRBV20-1 to TRBJ2-7, with D tentatively TRBD2 (5 bases). The CDR3 runs 13 residues. Trimming shortened V by 3 bases and J by 2 bases, and 11 bases separated the two germline ends. Germline V gene lookup returns CDR1 DFQATT and CDR2 SNEGSKA (reference sequence). The CDR3 DNA is TGCAGTGCTAGGGACTTTAGGGCCTACGAGCAGTACTTC. It encodes CSARDFRAYEQYF.

This clonotype was recorded at least ten times. The chain couples TRBV25-1 to TRBJ2-7, with TRBD2 matching 10 bases. This CDR3 comprises 15 residues. Germline assignment: CDR1 MGHDK and CDR2 SYGVNS. V was clipped by 3 bases and J by 2 bases; unmatched bases: 4. CDR3 nucleotides: TGTGCCAGCAGTGAGGTAGCGGGGGGCACCTACGAGCAGTACTTC. Its translation: CASSEVAGGTYEQYF.

Many counts were recorded for this clonotype. V gene TRBV28 combines with J gene TRBJ2-7; no reliable D call. Germline V gene data show CDR1 as MDHEN and CDR2 as SYDVKM. CDR3 size: 16 residues. Trimming stripped 7 bases from V and 0 bases from J, with 19 bases between. DNA of the CDR3: TGTGCCAGCATTCCTGGAGCGATGGCTACCTCCTACGAGCAGTACTTC. Translation gives CASIPGAMATSYEQYF.